This paragraph covers one T cell receptor beta chain sequence. This clonotype was counted many times. It lacks a known antigen. It has no much larger one-base neighbor in the sample; base qualities were not kept. The sample originates from a study of T cells in Graves' hyperthyroidism and ophthalmopathy (dated by TCRdb to about 2019). Regarding the complete study: Peripheral blood was sampled at the time of initial diagnosis, prior to any treatment. TCR V-J signatures able to tell the groups apart were searched for in a discovery cohort of some 100 patients, of whom 43 had Graves' ophthalmopathy and 57 had stable Graves' hyperthyroidism. Whether ophthalmopathy could be predicted prospectively was tested in an independent validation cohort made up of 18 to 20 hyperthyroidism patients plus 17 patients who later progressed to ophthalmopathy. The 75 to 100 discovery patients were divided at random into training and test sets in a 7:3 ratio. In addition, the study compared T-cell repertoires in thyroid tissue and in blood from roughly six Graves' hyperthyroidism patients. Once sampling was done, hyperthyroidism patients were given methimazole at a starting dose of 30 mg daily, whereas ophthalmopathy patients were given high-dose intravenous methylprednisolone. TCR Vbeta CDR3 sequencing of some 140 peripheral blood samples (under 45 ophthalmopathy, some 75 hyperthyroidism and around 17 progressor patients) is reported in the paper. The paper's findings and limits, for the study overall: During validation, the model predicted progression to ophthalmopathy a median of about 6.5 months ahead of onset, with approximately 70% sensitivity and roughly 75% specificity. Most expanded thyroid clonotypes (frequency above 0.001) were also found in blood, which suggests that blood repertoires may mirror thyroid immune responses. A model built on a 13 V-J signature distinguished ophthalmopathy from stable hyperthyroidism, reaching around 90% sensitivity and around 81% specificity in cross-validation and 80%/75% in testing. Sample size was not statistically predetermined, and blinding of investigators to group allocation was not performed.

Amplification of TCR beta CDR3 regions was carried out from RNA transcripts. A first-round RT-PCR of the TCR CDR3 used the HTBI primer set with the Qiagen OneStep RT-PCR kit. A second multiplex PCR round built the libraries, followed by size selection and purification. Paired-end sequencing of the libraries was performed with 100 bp reads on an Illumina HiSeq2000. The original methods were these. SOAPnuke was used to process the raw data, throwing out any read that contained adapters or uncalled bases, had a mean Phred below 15, or lacked an exact constant-primer or identifier match. High-quality paired reads were merged using COPE v1.2.5, and each unique nucleotide sequence was defined as a clonotype. Clonotypes were aligned to IMGT TRBV, TRBD and TRBJ reference segments using MiTCR v1.1. The analysis included only V-J combinations with a frequency above 0.0001, which together covered around 99% of the repertoires. The TCS score was defined as the ratio of F50 (clonal expansion) to E x V (chaos), calculated using BLOSUM62-based TCRdist between CDR3 peptides within each V-J. Welch's t-statistics and random forest reduced approximately 520 V-J features to 10 to 15, which were used in a naive Bayes classifier (R e1071). The public reads were run again by TCRdb, first through fastp at Q25 and then through MiXCR, and only productive beta chains were kept. CDR3 protein duplicates are merged, each entry listing the most common genes and DNA. These V and J calls are TCRdb output, not the study's own analysis. The sample table contains a few hundred thousand distinct CDR3 sequences; only one count was recorded for approximately 15% of them. Of the sample, roughly 15% is held by the ten largest clones.

Hyperthyroidism patients were newly diagnosed, with disease duration under 2 months, and aged 18 to 65 years. Any patient with an uncontrolled infection, another autoimmune disease, pregnancy or lactation was excluded. Diagnoses were based on clinical symptoms, serum thyroxine and TRAb, thyroid ultrasound and orbital computed tomography. Blood from progressor patients was collected at the time of first diagnosis with hyperthyroidism, before any ophthalmopathy symptoms had appeared. Ficoll-Paque density gradient centrifugation was used to isolate PBMCs from 9.5 to 10 ml of fresh peripheral blood. Progressor patients were defined as those initially diagnosed with Graves' hyperthyroidism in whom ophthalmopathy developed during follow-up. Trizol reagent was used to extract total RNA, and RNA quality was then checked on an Agilent 2100 Bioanalyzer. The CDR3 spans 15 residues, from the cysteine through the phenylalanine. The sequence is cut down to CDR3 DNA, 45 bases in frame from base 1. V has 4 bases trimmed and J has 1 base trimmed; junction bases matching no gene number 2. Per the germline V gene (reference sequence), LNHDA is the CDR1 and SQIVND is the CDR2.

The receptor comes from a woman aged 40 to 55 with Graves' hyperthyroidism that later progressed to Graves' ophthalmopathy. Rearrangement joined TRBV19 to TRBJ2-7; TRBD2 lines up with 12 middle nucleotides. The sequenced sample was blood. The nucleotide sequence is TGTGCCAGTAGTAGGACTAGCGGGATATCCTACGAGCAGTACTTC. Its product reads: CASSRTSGISYEQYF.